The 26 T cell receptor beta chains presented below share a single source sample, sequenced in a study of T cell responses to AZD1222 COVID-19 vaccine. Profiling relied on immunoSEQ multiplex PCR, and the TCRdb table lists in-frame clones only, not all of them. The sample yields about 150,000 clones, approximately 90% seen once. This specimen consisted of peripheral blood, obtained on day 0 of AZD1222 vaccination. The receptor set was obtained from an adult in good health.

The chain has TRBV28 and TRBJ2-1, with 8 bases aligning to TRBD1. The CDR3 runs to 16 residues. Trimming removed 2 bases from V and 0 bases from J; junction bases left unmatched: 3. Germline V gene sequence: CDR1 MDHEN, CDR2 SYDVKM. The CDR3 loop is CASSLRTGSSYNEQFF. In DNA form, the CDR3 reads TGTGCCAGCAGTTTAAGGACAGGGAGCTCCTACAATGAGCAGTTCTTC.

The chain links TRBV10-3 to TRBJ1-6, with a possible D match to TRBD1 (5 bases). Germline CDR1 and CDR2: ENHRY and SYGVKD. Trimming took off 2 bases at V and 7 bases at J, with 9 bases between the two ends. The CDR3 has 14 residues. The CDR3 region is CAISEGRDNSPLHF. CDR3 in DNA: TGTGCCATCAGTGAGGGCAGGGACAATTCACCCCTCCACTTT.

The chain uses TRBV6-5 and TRBJ2-2; 9 bases map to TRBD2. Germline V gene data show CDR1 as MNHEY and CDR2 as SVGAGI. V trimming: 7 bases; J trimming: 1 base; junction bases outside the gene matches: 4. The CDR3 totals 15 residues. Here the CDR3 reads CASNRLAENTGELFF. Written as DNA, the CDR3 is TGTGCCAGCAACCGACTAGCGGAGAACACCGGGGAGCTGTTTTTT.

The chain links TRBV5-1 to TRBJ2-5; no firm D call. Germline V gene lookup returns CDR1 SGHRS and CDR2 YFSETQ. With 0 bases removed from V and 5 bases from J, the gap between germline ends came to 11 bases. This CDR3 has 14 amino acids. In nucleotides, the CDR3 is TGCGCCAGCAGCTTGGACTGGGGAAGGGAGACCCAGTACTTC. This sequence encodes CASSLDWGRETQYF.

This chain uses TRBV6-5 with TRBJ2-7; 7 bases line up with TRBD1. V was pared by 1 base and J by 0 bases, with 3 bases of the junction left unmatched. This CDR3 region has 15 residues. The germline gives CDR1 MNHEY, CDR2 SVGAGI. This CDR3 is CASSYLGDSSYEQYF. CDR3 DNA: TGTGCCAGCAGTTACTTAGGGGACAGCTCCTACGAGCAGTACTTC.

This chain connects TRBV29-1 to TRBJ1-1; TRBD1 aligns across 11 bases. Germline assignment: CDR1 SQVTM and CDR2 ANQGSEA. V lost 5 bases and J lost 4; bases outside the gene matches: 9. The CDR3 totals 15 residues. CDR3 nucleotides: TGCAGCGTTCCCCCCCCCGGGACAGGGGGCACTGAAGCTTTCTTT. Translating it yields CSVPPPGTGGTEAFF.

The rearrangement uses TRBV30 and TRBJ2-7; D is tentatively TRBD1 or TRBD2 (5 bases each). V shed 8 bases and J shed 0 bases, with 23 bases lying between them. CDR3 length equals 16 residues. In germline, CDR1 is GTSNPN, CDR2 SVGIG (reference sequence). In DNA, the CDR3 is TGTGCCAGTCGAGAGCGGACATTGAGGAGCTCCTACGAGCAGTACTTC. Translation gives CASRERTLRSSYEQYF.

V usage is TRBV24-1 and J usage is TRBJ1-5, with a weak D call TRBD1 (6 bases). V lost 7 bases to trimming and J lost 6 bases, with 12 bases between them. CDR1 and CDR2 (germline): KGHDR, SFDVKD. The CDR3 spans 13 residues. CDR3 DNA sequence: TGTGCCACCAGCTCGGGGGCGGGTCAGCCCCAGCATTTT. Translation gives CATSSGAGQPQHF.

The chain uses TRBV7-9 and TRBJ1-1, with D unresolved. Between the trimmed V and J ends, which lost 3 bases and 1 base, there was a span of 6 bases. Germline V CDR1 and CDR2: SEHNR, FQNEAQ (reference sequence). CDR3 length equals 13 residues. CDR3 sequence reads: CASSFPENTEAFF. As DNA, the CDR3 is TGTGCCAGCAGCTTTCCTGAGAACACTGAAGCTTTCTTT.

The chain recombines TRBV3-1 (or the pseudogene TRBV3-2) with TRBJ2-7; D call uncertain. This CDR3 region has 16 residues. Germline CDR1 LGHDT, CDR2 YNNKEL (reference sequence). V lost 2 bases, J lost 2 bases, and 16 bases lay in between. This CDR3 reads CASSQRSAGATYEQYF. The CDR3 coding sequence is TGTGCCAGCAGCCAAAGGTCGGCAGGAGCTACCTACGAGCAGTACTTC.

This chain joins TRBV7-2 and TRBJ1-6; D is undetermined. Germline assignment: CDR1 SGHTA and CDR2 FQGNSA. The CDR3 contains 13 residues. Trimming left V 3 bases short and J 5 bases short, with 5 bases between. The CDR3 sequence: CASSFTDNSPLHF. The CDR3 coding sequence is TGTGCCAGCAGCTTTACAGATAATTCACCCCTCCACTTT.

The chain joins TRBV21-1 to TRBJ1-2. TRBV21-1 is classified as a pseudogene. This CDR3 has 17 amino acids. The CDR3 protein is CASRASRASRPDYGYTF. In DNA, the CDR3 is TGTGCCAGCAGGGCATCCCGGGCCTCAAGGCCCGACTATGGCTACACCTTC.

The chain employs TRBV5-5 and TRBJ2-5; D might be TRBD1 (6 bases). CDR3 length: 12 residues. V lost 2 bases to trimming and J lost 5 bases, with 7 bases between them. In germline, CDR1 is SGHKS, CDR2 YYEKEE (reference sequence). CDR3 coding DNA: TGTGCCAGCAGCTTAAGGGGGGAGACCCAGTACTTC. As protein: CASSLRGETQYF.

The rearrangement joins TRBV7-2 to TRBJ1-2, with D perhaps matching TRBD1 (6 bases). The ends were cut back, 0 bases at V and 10 bases at J, with 9 bases in the middle. The germline V gene has CDR1 SGHTA and CDR2 FQGNSA. CDR3 size: 12 residues. DNA for the CDR3: TGTGCCAGCAGCTTAGCGCGGACAGACTACACCTTC. As protein: CASSLARTDYTF.

V and J are TRBV5-4 and TRBJ2-3; D is unclear. Per the germline V gene, CDR1 is SGHNT and CDR2 is YYREEE (reference sequence). V lost 1 base and J lost 2, with 20 bases in between. The CDR3 loop spans 18 amino acids. This chain's CDR3 is CASSLYVGDGSYTDTQYF. CDR3 sequence (DNA): TGTGCCAGCAGCTTGTACGTCGGAGACGGGTCCTACACAGATACGCAGTATTTT.

CDR3 residues: CASSLRTVNTEAFF. CDR3 coding DNA: TGTGCCAGCAGCTTACGAACGGTGAACACTGAAGCTTTCTTT. The J gene is TRBJ1-1, the V gene TRBV7-2; D not resolved. This CDR3 has 14 amino acids. Per the germline V gene, CDR1 is SGHTA and CDR2 is FQGNSA. The V end lost 2 bases, the J end lost 0 bases, and 7 bases lay between the germline ends.

This rearrangement joins TRBV27 to TRBJ2-3; 8 bases match TRBD2. CDR3 length: 15 amino acids. Germline V lookup: CDR1 MNHEY, CDR2 SMNVEV (reference sequence). Unmatched junction bases numbered 10, after V lost 6 bases and J lost 5 bases. CDR3 in DNA: TGTGCCAGCAGCCGGCGGGCGGGAGGAGTAGATACGCAGTATTTT. Encoded protein: CASSRRAGGVDTQYF.

This rearrangement joins TRBV5-4 to TRBJ1-1; 10 bases are shared with TRBD1. This CDR3 spans 18 amino acids. CDR1 and CDR2 (germline): SGHNT, YYREEE (reference sequence). With V trimmed by 1 base and J by 1 base, 10 bases remained unmatched. The CDR3 DNA is TGTGCCAGCAGCTTGCACCGGGACAGGGGTAGATCGAACACTGAAGCTTTCTTT. Protein product: CASSLHRDRGRSNTEAFF. Looking up the rest from reference TRBV5-4 and TRBJ1-1 gives the full variable domain: ETGVTQSPTHLIKTRGQQVTLRCSSQSGHNTVSWYQQALGQGPQFIFQYYREEENGRGNFPPRFSGLQFPNYSSELNVNALELDDSALYLCASSLHRDRGRSNTEAFFGQGTRLTVV.

The chain links TRBV6-5 to TRBJ2-2; D is undetermined. Germline CDR1 MNHEY, CDR2 SVGAGI. The CDR3 extends over 14 amino acids. V dropped 7 bases and J dropped 1 base, with 10 bases sitting between them. CDR3 in amino acids: CASTRRENTGELFF. For the CDR3, the DNA is TGTGCCAGCACCCGACGCGAGAACACCGGGGAGCTGTTTTTT.

The V call is TRBV19, the J call TRBJ1-5, with unresolved D. The germline V and J ends were trimmed by 8 bases and 0 bases, with 11 bases remaining between them. The CDR3 length is 14 residues. CDR1 LNHDA and CDR2 SQIVND come from the germline V gene (reference sequence). The DNA of the CDR3 is TGTGCCAGTGCCTTAGCATATAGCAATCAGCCCCAGCATTTT. Translation gives CASALAYSNQPQHF.

The chain carries TRBV20-1 and TRBJ1-1; D ambiguous. Germline values: CDR1 DFQATT, CDR2 SNEGSKA (reference sequence). This CDR3 region has 11 residues. CDR3 coding DNA: TGCAGATTTCAAGCGGGGACTGAAGCTTTCTTT. This gives the protein CRFQAGTEAFF.

The chain has TRBV10-3 and TRBJ1-5, with 7 bases that match TRBD1. This CDR3 is 13 amino acids long. Germline V gene data show CDR1 as ENHRY and CDR2 as SYGVKD. J lost 10 bases, V lost 4 bases, and 7 bases had no gene match. CDR3 amino acids: CAISGQGEVPQHF. The CDR3 region has the DNA TGTGCCATCAGTGGACAGGGAGAGGTTCCCCAGCATTTT.

As regards this clone: At one end the junction does not follow the germline gene, possibly because of a read error. The chain uses TRBV7-7 and TRBJ1-1; D is undetermined. Germline CDR1 SSHAT, CDR2 FNYEAQ (reference sequence). The CDR3 is 13 residues long. CDR3 coding DNA: TGTGCTAGCAGCTTGTCCGAGAACACTGAAGCTTTCTTT. It specifies CASSLSENTEAFF.

This chain connects TRBV3-1 (or the pseudogene TRBV3-2) to TRBJ2-3, with 9 bases identical to TRBD2. V was clipped by 3 bases and J by 4 bases; unmatched bases: 2. Germline CDR1 reads LGHDT; CDR2 reads YNNKEL (reference sequence). The CDR3 totals 14 residues. This CDR3 is CASSHGLASDTQYF. The CDR3 DNA reads TGTGCCAGCAGCCACGGACTAGCGTCAGATACGCAGTATTTT.

The gene calls are TRBV28 and TRBJ2-1; D not certain. Germline lookup yields CDR1 MDHEN and CDR2 SYDVKM. Trimming removed 7 bases from V and 6 bases from J, with 7 bases in between. The CDR3 loop spans 11 amino acids. The CDR3 loop reads CASTLTNEQFF. The CDR3 coding sequence is TGTGCCAGCACCTTAACCAATGAGCAGTTCTTC.

V is TRBV6-6 and J is TRBJ2-5; 15 bases are shared with TRBD2. With V trimmed by 5 bases and J by 4 bases, 8 bases remained unmatched. CDR1 and CDR2 from the germline V gene are MNHNY and SVGAGI (reference sequence). The CDR3 extends over 17 amino acids. CDR3 sequence (DNA): TGTGCCAGCAGTCCACCCCCGGGACTAGCGGGAGGAGAGACCCAGTACTTC. Translated: CASSPPPGLAGGETQYF.